The present TCR beta chain was sequenced within a study of blood T cell repertoires in COVID-19. CDR3 length: 14 residues. Trimming pared 0 bases from V and 2 bases from J, leaving 7 bases between. Germline assignment: CDR1 MNHEY and CDR2 SVGAGI. Clones were read by immunoSEQ multiplex PCR, and TCRdb kept only the in-frame ones, dropping some. The repertoire includes 13,000 or so clones, roughly 93% of them detected once, and roughly 15% sits in the top ten. Specimen: peripheral blood. This receptor was taken from a human donor in a cohort sampled during active COVID-19. V gene TRBV6-5 combines with J gene TRBJ2-5; D is ambiguous. The CDR3 coding sequence is TGTGCCAGCAGTTACTCGTACAGACAAGAGACCCAGTACTTC. Its translation is CASSYSYRQETQYF.